This T cell receptor (beta chain) was identified in a study of regulatory and conventional T cells in breast cancer (dated by TCRdb to 2014 to 2015). This clonotype was counted between two and nine times. Its antigen is still unknown. No per-base quality is available; no much larger clone lies one base away. The library was prepared using PCR. The sequencer was an Illumina MiSeq. The raw public data were reprocessed by TCRdb itself: fastp quality trimming at Q25, MiXCR clonotype calling, in-frame beta chains only. Merged by CDR3 protein, the rows form single entries marked with the most common genes and DNA. This sample has about 16,000 distinct CDR3 sequences in its table, and around 30% of those were observed once. Approximately 1.5% of the sample lies in the top ten. The sequenced sample was conventional T cells from blood. The clonotype comes from a female donor in good health.

The CDR3 in this case is CASSATGFTGELFF. The sequenced DNA is TGTGCCAGCAGTGCCACAGGGTTCACCGGGGAGCTGTTTTTT. This receptor chain uses TRBV6-1 and TRBJ2-2; TRBD1 might be the D gene, on 6 matching bases. The junction shows trimming of 4 bases on V and 4 bases on J, plus 10 bases between the germline ends. The germline V gene encodes CDR1 MNHNS and CDR2 SASEGT. Counted from cysteine to phenylalanine, this CDR3 has 14 amino acids. The read is trimmed to its CDR3 DNA, 42 bases read in frame from base 1.